This TCR beta chain was observed in a study of T-cell memory formation after mild COVID-19. This clonotype was picked up a small number of times. The ends were cut back, 5 bases at V and 10 bases at J, with 9 bases in the middle. There are 11 residues in the CDR3. In germline, CDR1 is SGHNT, CDR2 YENEEA. TCRdb redid the calling of the 5' RACE reads with MiXCR, one entry per CDR3 protein. Here the sample spans 70,000 to 100,000 distinct CDR3 sequences, roughly 15% being singletons. This rearrangement joins TRBV11-3 to TRBJ2-1; maybe TRBD2 (5 bases). This receptor was taken from a man aged 18 to 29 who had mild COVID-19 (a few samples of this study predate the infection). Cell type and time point are not known. Sequencing used PBMCs or a T cell subset sorted from them (not recorded which). CDR3 region: CASSNGLEQFF. CDR3 coding DNA: TGTGCCAGCAGCAATGGACTCGAGCAGTTCTTC.